This T cell receptor beta chain was identified in a study of CD8 T cells in ankylosing spondylitis. Study-level results: Within peripheral blood, clones linked to disease were CD8+ and relatively rare. A number of the motif variants had already been described in reactive arthritis synovial fluid and blood. Several highly homologous variants formed a TCR beta motif that appeared characteristic of ankylosing spondylitis blood. The authors reported significant enrichment of disease-linked clones in matched ankylosing spondylitis synovial fluid.

Germline CDR1 is SGHRS and CDR2 is YFSETQ. The CDR3 runs to 16 residues. Trimming took 4 bases from V and 0 from J, leaving 15 bases between them. 5'-RACE, quantitative and with molecular barcodes, yielded the TCR beta libraries. TCRdb analysed the 5' RACE reads with MiXCR anew, one entry per CDR3 protein. The sample contains around 770,000 distinct CDR3 sequences, under 20% of which appear only once. As to this clonotype: Its specificity is not known.

The chain employs TRBV5-1 and TRBJ2-3; no clear D gene. Sample: blood, either unsorted or a sorted T cell fraction (not recorded which). The TCR sequence derives from a male donor with ankylosing spondylitis. The CDR3 protein is CASSALSGPSTDTQYF. The CDR3 DNA sequence: TGCGCCAGCAGCGCCCTCTCCGGGCCTAGCACAGATACGCAGTATTTT.